This is a list of T cell receptor beta chains from one sample in a study of blood T cell repertoires in COVID-19. Profiled with immunoSEQ multiplex PCR; TCRdb holds only in-frame clones, not every one. The sample yields 190,000 or so clones, approximately 90% seen once. What was sequenced was peripheral blood. These receptors were obtained from a woman aged 25 to 39 with active or convalescent COVID-19. The CDR3 runs from the conserved cysteine through the conserved F or W. D genes are given only for firm matches. A row's size may be missing; if present it is once, few, many or a size class.

TRBJ1-4,TRBV28,.,.,CASSTGRSNEKLFF,TGTGCCAGCAGTACAGGCCGTTCTAATGAAAAACTGTTTTTT
TRBJ1-2,TRBV4-1,TRBD1,.,CASSQIGTGVEGYTF,TGCGCCAGCAGCCAAATTGGGACAGGGGTAGAAGGCTACACCTTC
TRBJ1-1,TRBV12-5,.,.,CASGPPGEGTEAFF,TGTGCTAGTGGTCCTCCGGGTGAGGGCACTGAAGCTTTCTTT
TRBJ2-3,TRBV2,.,.,CASSAEWVDTQYF,TGTGCCAGCAGTGCGGAGTGGGTAGATACGCAGTATTTT
TRBJ1-6,TRBV30,.,.,CAWSVWQISYNSPLHF,TGTGCCTGGAGTGTTTGGCAGATCTCCTATAATTCACCCCTCCACTTT
TRBJ1-5,TRBV5-6,.,once,CASSSLTGSSNQPQHF,TGTGCCAGCAGCTCTCTCACAGGGTCGAGCAATCAGCCCCAGCATTTT
TRBJ1-5,TRBV13,TRBD1,.,CASSLGGGQAAPQHF,TGTGCCAGCAGCTTAGGAGGGGGACAGGCGGCTCCCCAGCATTTT
TRBJ2-2,TRBV5-4,.,.,CASSLGGVNTGELFF,TGTGCCAGCAGCTTGGGGGGGGTCAACACCGGGGAGCTGTTTTTT
TRBJ1-5,TRBV12-3/TRBV12-4,TRBD1,.,CASSLEGAQPQHF,TGTGCCAGCAGTTTGGAGGGGGCTCAGCCCCAGCATTTT
TRBJ1-1,TRBV9,TRBD1,once,CASRDRGTEAFF,TGTGCCAGCCGGGACAGGGGAACTGAAGCTTTCTTT